This T cell receptor beta chain derives from a study of human T cells and chemical hapten exposure. TCRdb reprocessed the RACE reads via MiXCR and lists one record per CDR3 protein. Altogether approximately 50,000 distinct CDR3 sequences are present, around 10% being singletons, with the ten largest covering about 4%. Regarding time point: pre-sensitization, week 0. Treatment here: therapeutic diphenylcyclopropenone sensitization with weekly scalp DPC. Per germline, CDR1 MDHEN and CDR2 SYDVKM. V gave up 3 bases and J gave up 3 bases, with 11 bases separating them. The CDR3 runs to 14 residues. The source is a middle-aged woman with alopecia areata. Some clones in this sample may be carry-over from other donors' samples. Here the sequenced sample was whole blood, taken in connection with sensitization to the hapten diphenylcyclopropenone (DPC). The chain has TRBV28 and TRBJ1-2, with D perhaps matching TRBD1 (6 bases). CDR3 region: CASSFGGADYGYTF. For the CDR3, the DNA is TGTGCCAGCAGTTTCGGGGGCGCGGACTATGGCTACACCTTC.